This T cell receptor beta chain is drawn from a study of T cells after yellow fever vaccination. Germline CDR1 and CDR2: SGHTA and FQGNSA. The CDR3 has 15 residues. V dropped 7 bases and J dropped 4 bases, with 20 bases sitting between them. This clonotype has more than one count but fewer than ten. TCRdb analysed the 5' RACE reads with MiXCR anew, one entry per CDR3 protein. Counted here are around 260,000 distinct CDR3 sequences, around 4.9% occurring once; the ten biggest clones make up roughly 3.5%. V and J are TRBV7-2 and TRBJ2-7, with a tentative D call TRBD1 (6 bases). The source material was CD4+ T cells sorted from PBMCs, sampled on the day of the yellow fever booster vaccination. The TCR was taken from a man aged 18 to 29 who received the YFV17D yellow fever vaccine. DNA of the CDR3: TGTGCCAGCATGTATGTACAGGGTTCCCAATACGAGCAGTACGTC. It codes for CASMYVQGSQYEQYV.